A selection of T cell receptor beta chains follows, all from one sample in a study of blood T cell repertoires in COVID-19. Generated by immunoSEQ multiplex PCR, the TCRdb table keeps only in-frame clones and is missing some. Of roughly 250,000 clones in the sample, 80% to 95% were seen once. Sequencing was carried out using PBMCs or T cells enriched from blood (not recorded which). The source is a woman aged 18-29 years who had recovered from COVID-19. The CDR3 runs from the conserved cysteine through the conserved F or W. A D gene is named only where the DNA matches it firmly. Rows may omit the clone size; those that give it use once, few, many or a size class.

cdr3_aa cdr3_nt clone_size v_call d_call j_call
CASSQDHRGGTGANVLTF TGCGCCAGCAGCCAAGATCACCGGGGGGGCACTGGGGCCAACGTCCTGACTTTC few TRBV4-1 TRBD2 TRBJ2-6
CASSPRTAVNEKLFF TGTGCCAGCAGCCCCCGGACAGCCGTTAATGAAAAACTGTTTTTT - TRBV7-8 - TRBJ1-4
CASSFSTGEQYF TGTGCCAGCAGCTTCTCGACTGGGGAGCAGTACTTC - TRBV7-3 - TRBJ2-7
CASSQRDSSNQPQHF TGTGCCAGCAGCCAAAGGGACAGTAGCAATCAGCCCCAGCATTTT - TRBV4-2 TRBD1 TRBJ1-5
CASRWTWPQETQYF TGTGCCAGCAGATGGACATGGCCTCAAGAGACCCAGTACTTC - TRBV2 - TRBJ2-5
CASSYRLAGQGTDTQYF TGTGCCAGCAGTTACCGCCTCGCGGGACAGGGCACAGATACGCAGTATTTT once TRBV6-2/TRBV6-3 TRBD1 TRBJ2-3
CASSPRGGLYGYTF TGTGCCAGCAGCCCCCGGGGGGGGCTCTATGGCTACACCTTC - TRBV5-6 - TRBJ1-2
CSARTGIAKNIQYF TGCAGCGCTCGAACAGGGATAGCCAAAAACATTCAGTACTTC - TRBV29-1 - TRBJ2-4
CASNGGLAGSYEQYF TGTGCCAGCAATGGGGGACTAGCGGGTTCCTACGAGCAGTACTTC - TRBV6-5 TRBD2 TRBJ2-7
CASSSPTGHRGQSPLHF TGTGCCAGCAGCTCTCCCACGGGCCACAGGGGGCAATCACCCCTCCACTTT once TRBV7-2 TRBD1 TRBJ1-6
CASSLLGRYYGYTF TGTGCCAGCAGTTTATTGGGCAGATACTATGGCTACACCTTC - TRBV28 - TRBJ1-2
CASSIGTVAEAFF TGTGCCAGCAGTATAGGGACAGTAGCTGAAGCTTTCTTT - TRBV12-3/TRBV12-4 TRBD1 TRBJ1-1
CASILMGGITEAFF TGTGCCAGCATCTTGATGGGAGGGATCACTGAAGCTTTCTTT - TRBV28 - TRBJ1-1
CAIGKDRNTEAFF TGTGCCATCGGTAAAGATAGGAACACTGAAGCTTTCTTT - TRBV10-3 - TRBJ1-1
CASRLAFGTDTQYF TGTGCCAGCAGACTAGCATTCGGCACAGATACGCAGTATTTT once TRBV5-8 - TRBJ2-3
CASSDDPAEGYEQYF TGTGCCAGCAGTGATGATCCGGCCGAGGGATACGAGCAGTACTTC - TRBV7-3 - TRBJ2-7
CASSQRGENTEAFF TGTGCCAGCAGCCAGCGGGGAGAGAACACTGAAGCTTTCTTT - TRBV27 - TRBJ1-1
CASSRQGHDSPLHF TGTGCCAGCAGCCGACAGGGCCATGATTCACCCCTCCACTTT - TRBV6-5 TRBD1 TRBJ1-6
CASSEYATGGDTEAFF TGTGCCAGCAGTGAATATGCGACAGGGGGTGACACTGAAGCTTTCTTT - TRBV25-1 TRBD1 TRBJ1-1
CASSSGQALVYTGELFF TGTGCCAGCAGTTCTGGACAGGCCCTCGTCTACACCGGGGAGCTGTTTTTT few TRBV5-6 TRBD1 TRBJ2-2
CASRQRQGWTEAFF TGCGCCAGCAGACAAAGACAGGGGTGGACTGAAGCTTTCTTT - TRBV5-1 TRBD1 TRBJ1-1
CASTPSSPRGYNEQFF TGTGCCAGTACCCCTTCTTCTCCCAGGGGCTACAATGAGCAGTTCTTC - TRBV19 - TRBJ2-1
CASSTGTLANYGYTF TGTGCCAGTAGTACTGGGACTTTGGCTAACTATGGCTACACCTTC - TRBV19 - TRBJ1-2
CASSIFGRRNNEKLFF TGTGCCAGTAGTATATTCGGTCGGCGGAATAATGAAAAACTGTTTTTT - TRBV19 - TRBJ1-4
CASSSAGGPSNEQFF TGTGCCAGCAGTTCGGCGGGAGGGCCCTCCAATGAGCAGTTCTTC - TRBV28 TRBD2 TRBJ2-1
CASSPNLAGGSEQYF TGTGCCAGCAGCCCAAACTTAGCGGGAGGCAGTGAGCAGTACTTC - TRBV9 TRBD2 TRBJ2-7
CASRERTASSYEQYF TGTGCCAGCAGGGAGCGAACGGCGTCTAGCTACGAGCAGTACTTC - TRBV7-8 - TRBJ2-7
CASSVEGIPSGNTIYF TGTGCCAGCAGCGTAGAGGGGATACCCTCTGGAAACACCATATATTTT - TRBV9 - TRBJ1-3
CASGPHYEQYF TGTGCCAGTGGTCCACACTACGAGCAGTACTTC - TRBV19 - TRBJ2-7
CASSQDRGPYGYTF TGCGCCAGCAGCCAAGATAGGGGCCCTTATGGCTACACCTTC few TRBV4-3 - TRBJ1-2
CASRSRDRNYGYTF TGTGCCAGCAGGTCCCGGGACAGGAACTATGGCTACACCTTC - TRBV27 TRBD1 TRBJ1-2
CASSITQSSIYGYTF TGTGCCAGTAGTATTACACAGAGTTCGATCTATGGCTACACCTTC - TRBV19 - TRBJ1-2
CASSYRSVEKLFF TGTGCCAGCAGTTACCGTAGCGTAGAAAAACTGTTTTTT - TRBV6-6 - TRBJ1-4
CASSQGEGGYTF TGTGCCAGCAGCCAAGGGGAGGGCGGCTACACCTTC - TRBV3-1/TRBV3-2 - TRBJ1-2
CASSLASGRSDEQFF TGTGCCAGCAGTTTAGCTAGCGGGAGATCGGATGAGCAGTTCTTC - TRBV27 TRBD2 TRBJ2-1
CASSRRQGALATNEKLFF TGTGCCAGCAGCCGACGACAGGGAGCGTTAGCAACTAATGAAAAACTGTTTTTT - TRBV4-2 TRBD1 TRBJ1-4
CASSLSSGEQYF TGTGCCAGCAGTCTTTCTAGCGGCGAGCAGTACTTC - TRBV27 TRBD2 TRBJ2-7
CASSLEITPSEAFF TGTGCCAGCAGTTTAGAAATAACCCCGTCTGAAGCTTTCTTT - TRBV2 - TRBJ1-1
CASSPVTKMNNEQFF TGTGCCAGCAGCCCTGTGACTAAAATGAACAATGAGCAGTTCTTC - TRBV11-2 - TRBJ2-1
CASSPTGGGEQFF TGCGCCAGCAGCCCGACAGGGGGCGGTGAGCAGTTCTTC - TRBV4-1 TRBD1 TRBJ2-1
CASSPQPGTSSYEQYF TGTGCCAGCAGCCCGCAACCGGGGACTAGCTCCTACGAGCAGTACTTC - TRBV3-1/TRBV3-2 TRBD2 TRBJ2-7
CASSRRQASYEQYF TGTGCCAGCAGCCGGAGGCAGGCTTCCTACGAGCAGTACTTC - TRBV7-6 - TRBJ2-7
CASSFGPTGTEAFF TGTGCCAGCAGCTTCGGTCCCACGGGAACTGAAGCTTTCTTT - TRBV3-1/TRBV3-2 - TRBJ1-1
CASSITQAGELFF TGTGCCAGCAGCATCACGCAGGCCGGGGAGCTGTTTTTT - TRBV13 - TRBJ2-2
CASSARDTKTYGYTF TGTGCCAGCAGCGCCCGGGACACTAAAACCTATGGCTACACCTTC - TRBV7-8 - TRBJ1-2